This T cell receptor beta chain was observed in a study of T cell responses to AZD1222 COVID-19 vaccine. The CDR3 totals 15 residues. V was trimmed by 2 bases and J by 3 bases, leaving 14 bases between them. Per the germline V gene, CDR1 is MNHEY and CDR2 is SVGAGI. Measured with immunoSEQ multiplex PCR; TCRdb has only the in-frame clones, and not every one. The sample lists over 95,000 clones, about 85% occurring once. This clone occurred a few times. Its specificity is not known. The study's findings and limits: The peak T cell response came first, and repertoires were sampled only after it. Spike-wide vaccine-associated CD4 TCRs dominated at 160-218 and 743-854.

Sequenced material: peripheral blood, taken on day 0 of AZD1222 vaccination. The chain has TRBV6-5 and TRBJ2-7, with D maybe TRBD1 (5 bases). The sequence was collected from an adult in good health. The CDR3 sequence is CASSYGASPLYEQYF. CDR3 nucleotides: TGTGCCAGCAGTTACGGGGCCTCTCCCCTCTACGAGCAGTACTTC.